By share, the clone carrying this T cell receptor delta chain counts as large. Its specificity is not known. This entry belongs to a study of gammadelta T cells in human blood. Study conclusions and caveats: Right after birth, innate γδ T cells reportedly expanded polyclonally after microbial exposure.

TCRdb reprocessed the RT-PCR reads through CATT. The sample has around 510 delta-chain clones, almost 50% seen once; the top ten hold under 30%. The junction had 5 bases not matched to a gene; V was cut back by 0 bases and J by 1 base. This CDR3 is built from 18 residues. Looked up from germline, CDR1 is TSWWSYY and CDR2 is QGS. The chain couples TRDV1 to TRDJ1, with 13 bases fitting TRDD3. Specimen: non-Vgamma9Vdelta2 gamma-delta T cells from infant blood. The clonotype comes from a human donor. The CDR3 sequence: CALGELPYWGIRTDKLIF. DNA for the CDR3: TGTGCTCTTGGGGAACTTCCATACTGGGGGATACGCACCGATAAACTCATCTTT.